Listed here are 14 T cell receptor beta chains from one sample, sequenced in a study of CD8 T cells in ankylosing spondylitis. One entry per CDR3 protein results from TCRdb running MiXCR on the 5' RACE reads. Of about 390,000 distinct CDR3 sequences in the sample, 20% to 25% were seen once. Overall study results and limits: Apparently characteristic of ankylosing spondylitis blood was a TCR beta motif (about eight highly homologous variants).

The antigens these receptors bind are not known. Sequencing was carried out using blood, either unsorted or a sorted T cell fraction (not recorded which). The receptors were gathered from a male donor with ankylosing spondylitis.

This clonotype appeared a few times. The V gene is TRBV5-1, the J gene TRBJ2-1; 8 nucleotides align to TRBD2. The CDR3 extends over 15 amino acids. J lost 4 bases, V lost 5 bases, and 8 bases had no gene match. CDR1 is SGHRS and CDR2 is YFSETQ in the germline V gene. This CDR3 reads CASSSILAVYNEQFF. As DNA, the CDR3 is TGCGCCAGCAGTTCTATACTAGCGGTTTACAATGAGCAGTTCTTC.

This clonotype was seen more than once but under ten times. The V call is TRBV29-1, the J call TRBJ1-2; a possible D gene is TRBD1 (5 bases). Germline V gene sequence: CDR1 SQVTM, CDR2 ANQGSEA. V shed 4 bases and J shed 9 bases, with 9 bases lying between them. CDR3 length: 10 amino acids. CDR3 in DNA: TGCAGCGTTGTTGGGGCCAGCTACACCTTC. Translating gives CSVVGASYTF.

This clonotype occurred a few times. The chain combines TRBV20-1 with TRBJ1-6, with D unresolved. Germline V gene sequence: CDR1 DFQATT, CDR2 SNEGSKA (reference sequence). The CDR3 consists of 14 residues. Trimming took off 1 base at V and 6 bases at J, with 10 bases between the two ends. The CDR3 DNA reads TGCAGTGCTAGAGTCCAAGGGTTTAATTCACCCCTCCACTTT. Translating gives CSARVQGFNSPLHF.

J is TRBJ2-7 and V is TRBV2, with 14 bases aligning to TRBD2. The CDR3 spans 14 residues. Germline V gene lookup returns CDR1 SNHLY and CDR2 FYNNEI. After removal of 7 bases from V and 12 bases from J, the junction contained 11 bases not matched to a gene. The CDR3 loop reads CASKGLAGVWGRYF. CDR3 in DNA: TGTGCCAGCAAGGGACTAGCGGGAGTGTGGGGTCGGTACTTC.

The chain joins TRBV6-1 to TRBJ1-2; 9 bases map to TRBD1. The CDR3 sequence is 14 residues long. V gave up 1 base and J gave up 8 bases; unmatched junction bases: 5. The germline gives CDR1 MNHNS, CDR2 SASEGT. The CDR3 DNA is TGTGCCAGCAGTGAAGAGCTTACAGGGGGCGGCTACACCTTC. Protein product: CASSEELTGGGYTF.

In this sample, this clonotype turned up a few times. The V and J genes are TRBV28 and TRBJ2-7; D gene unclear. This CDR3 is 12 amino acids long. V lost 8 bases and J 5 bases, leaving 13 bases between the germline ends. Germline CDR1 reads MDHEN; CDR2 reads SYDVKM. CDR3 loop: CASGERADEQYF. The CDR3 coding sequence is TGTGCCAGCGGCGAAAGAGCCGACGAGCAGTACTTC.

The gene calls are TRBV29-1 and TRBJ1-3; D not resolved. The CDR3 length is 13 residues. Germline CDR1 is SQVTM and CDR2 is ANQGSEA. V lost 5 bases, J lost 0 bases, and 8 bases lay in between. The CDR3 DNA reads TGCAGCGTTCAGGTCCTCTCTGGAAACACCATATATTTT. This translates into CSVQVLSGNTIYF.

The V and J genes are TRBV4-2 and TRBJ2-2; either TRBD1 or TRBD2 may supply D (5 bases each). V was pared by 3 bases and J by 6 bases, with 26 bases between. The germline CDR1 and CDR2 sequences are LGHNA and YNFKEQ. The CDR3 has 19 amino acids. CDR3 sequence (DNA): TGTGCCAGCAGCCATGGGGACCGCGGCGGACAACGAGGGGCCGGGGAGCTGTTTTTT. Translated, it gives CASSHGDRGGQRGAGELFF.

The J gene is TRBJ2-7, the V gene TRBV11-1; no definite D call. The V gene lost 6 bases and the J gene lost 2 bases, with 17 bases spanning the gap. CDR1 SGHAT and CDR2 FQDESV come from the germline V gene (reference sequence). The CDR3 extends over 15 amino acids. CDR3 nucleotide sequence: TGTGCCAGCAGGCCACACCTACAGAGCACCTACGAGCAGTACTTC. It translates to CASRPHLQSTYEQYF.

Here the CDR3 DNA reads TGTGCCAGCAGCTTAAGCGCAGGAACAGATACGCAGTATTTT. This codes for CASSLSAGTDTQYF. This rearrangement joins TRBV7-9 to TRBJ2-3, with D uncertain. The CDR3 length is 14 residues. Per germline, CDR1 SEHNR and CDR2 FQNEAQ (reference sequence). V was trimmed by 2 bases and J by 3 bases, leaving 9 bases between them.

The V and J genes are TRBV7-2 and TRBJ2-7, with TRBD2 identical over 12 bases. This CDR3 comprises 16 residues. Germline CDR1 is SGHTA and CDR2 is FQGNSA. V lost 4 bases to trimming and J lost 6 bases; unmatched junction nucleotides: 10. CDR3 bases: TGTGCCAGCAGCTCAAGTAGGACTAGCGGGAAAGCCGAGCAGTACTTC. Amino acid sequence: CASSSSRTSGKAEQYF.

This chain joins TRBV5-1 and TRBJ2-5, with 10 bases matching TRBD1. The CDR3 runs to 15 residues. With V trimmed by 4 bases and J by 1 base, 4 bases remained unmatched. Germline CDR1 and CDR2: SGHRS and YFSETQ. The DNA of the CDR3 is TGCGCCAGCAGCAGAGGACAGGGGGGCCAAGAGACCCAGTACTTC. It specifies CASSRGQGGQETQYF.

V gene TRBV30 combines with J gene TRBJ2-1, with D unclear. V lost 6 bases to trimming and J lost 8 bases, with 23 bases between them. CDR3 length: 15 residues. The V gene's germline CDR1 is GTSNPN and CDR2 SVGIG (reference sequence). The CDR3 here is CACTLNGVPGDEQFF. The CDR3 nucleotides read TGTGCCTGTACATTAAATGGGGTCCCCGGCGATGAGCAGTTCTTC.

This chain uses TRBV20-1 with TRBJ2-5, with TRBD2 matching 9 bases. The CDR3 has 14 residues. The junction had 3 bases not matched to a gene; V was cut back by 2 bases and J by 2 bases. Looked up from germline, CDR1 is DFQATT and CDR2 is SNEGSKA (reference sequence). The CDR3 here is CSARLLAGQETQYF. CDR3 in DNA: TGCAGTGCTAGACTTCTAGCGGGACAAGAGACCCAGTACTTC.